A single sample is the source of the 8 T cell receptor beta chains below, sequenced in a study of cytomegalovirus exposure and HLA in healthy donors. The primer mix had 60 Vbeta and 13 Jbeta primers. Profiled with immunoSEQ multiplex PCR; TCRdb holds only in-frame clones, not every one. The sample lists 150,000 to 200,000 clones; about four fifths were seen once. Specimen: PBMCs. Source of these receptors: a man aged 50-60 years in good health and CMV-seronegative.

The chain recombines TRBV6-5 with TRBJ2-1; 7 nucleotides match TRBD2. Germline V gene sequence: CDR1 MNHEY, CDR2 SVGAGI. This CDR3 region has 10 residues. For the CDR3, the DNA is TGTGCAGCGGGAAGGGATGAGCAGTTCTTC. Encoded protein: CAAGRDEQFF.

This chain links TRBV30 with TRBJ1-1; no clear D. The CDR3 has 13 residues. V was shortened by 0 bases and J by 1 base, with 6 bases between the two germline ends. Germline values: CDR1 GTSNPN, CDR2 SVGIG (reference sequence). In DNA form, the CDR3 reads TGTGCCTGGAGTGTACACAGGAACACTGAAGCTTTCTTT. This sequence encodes CAWSVHRNTEAFF.

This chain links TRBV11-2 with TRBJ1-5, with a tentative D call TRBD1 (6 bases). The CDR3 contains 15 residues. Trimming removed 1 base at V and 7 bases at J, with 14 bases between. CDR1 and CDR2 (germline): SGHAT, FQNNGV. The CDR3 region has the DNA TGTGCCAGCAGCTTAGGGGGGGGCTTTCTCCAGCCCCAGCATTTT. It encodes CASSLGGGFLQPQHF.

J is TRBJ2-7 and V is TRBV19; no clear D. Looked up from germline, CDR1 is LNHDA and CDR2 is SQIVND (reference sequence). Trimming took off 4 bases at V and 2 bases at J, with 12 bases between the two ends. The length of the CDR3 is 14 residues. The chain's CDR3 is CASSRHTSPYEQYF. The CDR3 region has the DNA TGTGCCAGTAGTAGACACACCTCACCCTACGAGCAGTACTTC.

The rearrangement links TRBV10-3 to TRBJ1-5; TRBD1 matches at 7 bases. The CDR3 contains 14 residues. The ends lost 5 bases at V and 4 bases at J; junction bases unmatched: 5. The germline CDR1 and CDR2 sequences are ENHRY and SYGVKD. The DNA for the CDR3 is TGTGCCATCAGTCCGGGACAGTTAAATCAGCCCCAGCATTTT. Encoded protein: CAISPGQLNQPQHF.

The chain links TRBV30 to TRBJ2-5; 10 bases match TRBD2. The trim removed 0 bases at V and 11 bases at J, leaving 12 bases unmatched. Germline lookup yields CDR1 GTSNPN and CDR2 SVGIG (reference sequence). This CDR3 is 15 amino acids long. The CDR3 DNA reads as TGTGCCTGGAGTGTAGCGGGAGGGCCCGGTATAAAGCAGTACTTC. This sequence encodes CAWSVAGGPGIKQYF.

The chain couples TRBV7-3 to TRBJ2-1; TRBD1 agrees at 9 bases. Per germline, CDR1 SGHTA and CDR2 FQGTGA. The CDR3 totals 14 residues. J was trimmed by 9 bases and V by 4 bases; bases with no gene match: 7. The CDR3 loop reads CASSSGQGSVEQFF. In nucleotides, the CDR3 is TGTGCCAGCAGCTCGGGACAGGGTTCGGTTGAGCAGTTCTTC.

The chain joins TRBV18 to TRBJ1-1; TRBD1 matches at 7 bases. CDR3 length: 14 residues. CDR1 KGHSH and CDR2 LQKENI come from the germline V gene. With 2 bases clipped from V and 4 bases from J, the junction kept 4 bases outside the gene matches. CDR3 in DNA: TGTGCCAGCTCACCAGAGGGGGCCTTCACTGAAGCTTTCTTT. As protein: CASSPEGAFTEAFF.